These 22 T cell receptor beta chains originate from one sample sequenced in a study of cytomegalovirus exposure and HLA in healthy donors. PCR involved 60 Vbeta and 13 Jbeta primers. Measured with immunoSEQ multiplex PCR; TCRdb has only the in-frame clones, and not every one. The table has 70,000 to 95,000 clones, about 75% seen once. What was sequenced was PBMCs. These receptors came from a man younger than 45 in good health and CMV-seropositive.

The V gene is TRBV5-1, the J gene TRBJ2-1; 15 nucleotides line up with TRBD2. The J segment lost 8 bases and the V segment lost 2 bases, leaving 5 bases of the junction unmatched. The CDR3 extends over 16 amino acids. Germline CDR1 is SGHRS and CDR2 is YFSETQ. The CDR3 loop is CASSFRTSGGAHEQFF. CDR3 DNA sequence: TGCGCCAGCAGCTTTCGGACTAGCGGGGGGGCCCATGAGCAGTTCTTC. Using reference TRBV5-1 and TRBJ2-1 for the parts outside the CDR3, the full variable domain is KAGVTQTPRYLIKTRGQQVTLSCSPISGHRSVSWYQQTPGQGLQFLFEYFSETQRNKGNFPGRFSGRQFSNSRSEMNVSTLELGDSALYLCASSFRTSGGAHEQFFGPGTRLTVL.

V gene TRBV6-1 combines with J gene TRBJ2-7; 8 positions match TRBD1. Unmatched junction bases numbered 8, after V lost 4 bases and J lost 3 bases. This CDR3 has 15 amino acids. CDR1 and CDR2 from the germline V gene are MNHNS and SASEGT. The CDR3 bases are TGTGCCAGCAGTGTAACCGGGACAGGTTACTACGAGCAGTACTTC. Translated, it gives CASSVTGTGYYEQYF.

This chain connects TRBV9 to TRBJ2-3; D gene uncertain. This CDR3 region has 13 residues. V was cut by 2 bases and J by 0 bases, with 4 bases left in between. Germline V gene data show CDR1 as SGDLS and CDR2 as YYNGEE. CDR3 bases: TGTGCCAGCAGCGTGACTAGCACAGATACGCAGTATTTT. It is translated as CASSVTSTDTQYF.

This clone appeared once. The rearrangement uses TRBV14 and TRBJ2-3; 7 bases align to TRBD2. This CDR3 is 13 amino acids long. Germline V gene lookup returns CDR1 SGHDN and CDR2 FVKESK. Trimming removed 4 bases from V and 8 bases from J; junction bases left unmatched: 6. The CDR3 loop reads CASSPGGGGTQYF. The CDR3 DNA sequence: TGTGCCAGCAGCCCAGGCGGCGGGGGTACGCAGTATTTT.

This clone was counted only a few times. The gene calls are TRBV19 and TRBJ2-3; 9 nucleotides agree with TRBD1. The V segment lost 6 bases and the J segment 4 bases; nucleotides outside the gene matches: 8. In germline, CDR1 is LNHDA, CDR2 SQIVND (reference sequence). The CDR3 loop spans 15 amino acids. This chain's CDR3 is CASSTPGQGPDTQYF. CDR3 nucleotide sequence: TGTGCCAGTAGCACACCGGGACAGGGTCCAGATACGCAGTATTTT.

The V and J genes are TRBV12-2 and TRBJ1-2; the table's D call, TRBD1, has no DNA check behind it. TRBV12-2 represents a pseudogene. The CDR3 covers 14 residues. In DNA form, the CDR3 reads TGTGCAAGTCGCTTAGGCCAGGACAGCTATGGCTACACCTTC. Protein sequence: CASRLGQDSYGYTF.

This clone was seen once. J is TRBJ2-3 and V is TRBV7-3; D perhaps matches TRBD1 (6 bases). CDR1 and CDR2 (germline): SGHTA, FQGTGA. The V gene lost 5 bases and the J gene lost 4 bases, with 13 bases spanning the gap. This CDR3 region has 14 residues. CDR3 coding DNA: TGTGCCAGCAGCCCTACAACAGGGTCAGATACGCAGTATTTT. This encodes CASSPTTGSDTQYF.

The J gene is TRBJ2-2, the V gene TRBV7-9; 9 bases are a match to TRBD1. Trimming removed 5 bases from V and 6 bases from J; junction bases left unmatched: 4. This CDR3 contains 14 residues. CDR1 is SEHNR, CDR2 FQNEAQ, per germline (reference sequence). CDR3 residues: CASSGRQGAGELFF. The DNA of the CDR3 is TGTGCCAGCAGCGGACGACAGGGGGCCGGGGAGCTGTTTTTT.

The CDR3 loop reads CASSLDRAHGTSGLSTGELFF. The CDR3 DNA sequence: TGCGCCAGCAGCTTGGACAGGGCGCATGGGACTAGCGGGTTAAGCACCGGGGAGCTGTTTTTT. The gene calls are TRBV5-1 and TRBJ2-2, with 12 nucleotides matching TRBD2. The CDR3 has 21 residues. J was trimmed by 4 bases and V by 0 bases; bases with no gene match: 16. Germline-derived CDR1 and CDR2 are SGHRS and YFSETQ.

CDR3 DNA: TGTGCCAGCAGCCGAGACAGGGGGTCCGGAAACACCATATATTTT. Its translation is CASSRDRGSGNTIYF. V gene TRBV6-1 combines with J gene TRBJ1-3, with 9 bases lining up with TRBD1. V lost 6 bases to trimming and J lost 4 bases; unmatched junction nucleotides: 7. Germline V gene sequence: CDR1 MNHNS, CDR2 SASEGT. This CDR3 contains 15 residues.

The CDR3 DNA reads TGCGCCACCCACCTCGGACAGGGGGTAGATCGGGATGGCTACACCTTC. It encodes CATHLGQGVDRDGYTF. The chain joins TRBV5-1 to TRBJ1-2; TRBD1 aligns across 10 bases. This CDR3 is built from 16 residues. J gave up 6 bases and V 9 bases, and 17 bases lay outside the gene matches. Germline CDR1 reads SGHRS; CDR2 reads YFSETQ. The variable domain in full, completed from reference TRBV5-1 and TRBJ1-2, reads KAGVTQTPRYLIKTRGQQVTLSCSPISGHRSVSWYQQTPGQGLQFLFEYFSETQRNKGNFPGRFSGRQFSNSRSEMNVSTLELGDSALYLCATHLGQGVDRDGYTFGSGTRLTVV.

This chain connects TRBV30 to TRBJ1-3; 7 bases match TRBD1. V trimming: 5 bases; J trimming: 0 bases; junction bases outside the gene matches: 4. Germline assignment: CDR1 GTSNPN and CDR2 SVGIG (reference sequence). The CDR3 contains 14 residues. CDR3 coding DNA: TGTGCCTGGTTGGGACAGTTCTCTGGAAACACCATATATTTT. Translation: CAWLGQFSGNTIYF.

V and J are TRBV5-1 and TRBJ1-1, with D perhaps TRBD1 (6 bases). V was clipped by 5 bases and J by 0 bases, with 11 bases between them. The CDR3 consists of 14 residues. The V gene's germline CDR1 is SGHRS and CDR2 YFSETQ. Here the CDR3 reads CASRVTGLNTEAFF. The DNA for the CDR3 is TGCGCCAGCAGAGTTACAGGGCTGAACACTGAAGCTTTCTTT.

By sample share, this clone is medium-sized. The CDR3 spells CASSDLQGAVTEAFF. The CDR3 DNA is TGTGCCAGCAGCGACCTGCAGGGGGCCGTCACTGAAGCTTTCTTT. The gene calls are TRBV9 and TRBJ1-1; 8 nucleotides match TRBD1. Germline V gene sequence: CDR1 SGDLS, CDR2 YYNGEE. This CDR3 has 15 amino acids. The junction had 8 bases not matched to a gene; V was cut back by 3 bases and J by 4 bases.

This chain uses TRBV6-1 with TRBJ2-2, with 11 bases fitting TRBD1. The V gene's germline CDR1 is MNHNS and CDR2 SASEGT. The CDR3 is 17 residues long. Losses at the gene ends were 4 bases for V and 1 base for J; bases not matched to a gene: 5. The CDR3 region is CASSVRTGGLNTGELFF. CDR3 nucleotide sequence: TGTGCCAGCAGTGTGAGGACAGGGGGCCTGAACACCGGGGAGCTGTTTTTT.

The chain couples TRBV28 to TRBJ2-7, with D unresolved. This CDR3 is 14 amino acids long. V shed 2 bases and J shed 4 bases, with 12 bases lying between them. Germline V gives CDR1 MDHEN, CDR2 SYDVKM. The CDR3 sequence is CASSLAGFAYEQYF. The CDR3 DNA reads TGTGCCAGCAGTTTAGCTGGTTTCGCGTACGAGCAGTACTTC.

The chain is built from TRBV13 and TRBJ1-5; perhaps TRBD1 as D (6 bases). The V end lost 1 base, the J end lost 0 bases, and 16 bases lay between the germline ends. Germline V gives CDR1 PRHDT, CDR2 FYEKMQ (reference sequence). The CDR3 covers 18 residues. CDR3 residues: CASSLASGHAYSNQPQHF. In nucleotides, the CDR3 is TGTGCCAGCAGCTTAGCCTCGGGACACGCTTATAGCAATCAGCCCCAGCATTTT.

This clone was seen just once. For the CDR3, the DNA is TGTGCCAGCAGCTTAGTCAGGGGTTCCTTGTCGCAGTTCTTC. Its protein is CASSLVRGSLSQFF. This chain connects TRBV7-3 to TRBJ2-1; TRBD1 is a possible D gene (6 bases). The germline V gene encodes CDR1 SGHTA and CDR2 FQGTGA. The CDR3 sequence is 14 residues long. With 2 bases removed from V and 12 bases from J, the gap between germline ends came to 17 bases.

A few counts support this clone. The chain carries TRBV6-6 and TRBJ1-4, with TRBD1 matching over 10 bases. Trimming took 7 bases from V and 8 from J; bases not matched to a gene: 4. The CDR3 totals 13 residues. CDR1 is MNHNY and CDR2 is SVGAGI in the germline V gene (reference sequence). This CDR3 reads CASKGQGGEKLFF. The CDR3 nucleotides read TGTGCCAGCAAAGGACAGGGGGGGGAAAAACTGTTTTTT.

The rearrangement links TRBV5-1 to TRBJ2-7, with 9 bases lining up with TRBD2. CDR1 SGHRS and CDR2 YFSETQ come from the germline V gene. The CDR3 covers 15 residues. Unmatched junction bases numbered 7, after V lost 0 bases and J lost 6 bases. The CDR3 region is CASSLVLAGTLEQYF. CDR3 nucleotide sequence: TGCGCCAGCAGCTTGGTGCTAGCGGGGACCCTCGAGCAGTACTTC.

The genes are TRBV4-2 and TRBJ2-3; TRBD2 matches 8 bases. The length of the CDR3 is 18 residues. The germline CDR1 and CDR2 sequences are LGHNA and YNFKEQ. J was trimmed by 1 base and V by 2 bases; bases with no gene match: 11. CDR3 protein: CASSQFGRGGRGTDTQYF. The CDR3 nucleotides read TGTGCCAGCAGCCAATTCGGGAGGGGGGGCCGGGGCACAGATACGCAGTATTTT.

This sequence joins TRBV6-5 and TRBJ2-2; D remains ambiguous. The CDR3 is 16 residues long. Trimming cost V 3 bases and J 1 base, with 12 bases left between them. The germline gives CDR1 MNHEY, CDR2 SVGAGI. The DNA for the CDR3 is TGTGCCAGCAGTTATTTCGAGTTTCGGAACACCGGGGAGCTGTTTTTT. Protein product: CASSYFEFRNTGELFF.